This T cell receptor beta chain was recovered during a study of CD8+ T cells in alopecia areata. Study background: The tofacitinib course ran for 6 to 18 months and was followed by 6 months off drug.

The treatment: oral pan-JAK inhibitor, 5-10 mg twice daily. Sorting of PBMCs yielded the CD4+ and CD8+ T cells. Germline CDR1 MNHEY, CDR2 SMNVEV (reference sequence). CDR3 length: 15 residues. The ends were cut back, 5 bases at V and 6 bases at J, with 18 bases in the middle. cDNA serving as the sequencing template came from extracted, reverse transcribed RNA. TCRdb keeps only in-frame clones here, not all; method: immunoSEQ multiplex PCR. Found here are about 250,000 clones, 45% to 70% of them singletons; the top ten hold about 0.89%. This sequence originates from a human donor with alopecia areata. J is TRBJ2-3 and V is TRBV27; D gene ambiguous. Specimen: CD4+ T cells sorted from blood, collected between weeks 51 and 54, from a patient treated with tofacitinib. The CDR3 DNA follows: TGTGCCAGCAGTCCTTCCCCAGCGCGCCTCGATACGCAGTATTTT. It translates to CASSPSPARLDTQYF.